This TCR beta chain was observed in a study of T-cell memory formation after mild COVID-19. One entry per CDR3 protein results from TCRdb running MiXCR on the 5' RACE reads. The table has about 470,000 distinct CDR3 sequences, roughly 18% seen once; the top ten hold approximately 13%. Deletions cut 5 bases from V and 0 bases from J, with 17 bases between. CDR3 size: 17 residues. Germline values: CDR1 SGDLS, CDR2 YYNGEE. The sequence came from an adult woman who had mild COVID-19 (a few samples of this study predate the infection). Cell type and time point are not known. The sample comprised PBMCs or a T cell subset sorted from them (not recorded which). The chain couples TRBV9 to TRBJ1-4; D call uncertain. CDR3 amino acids: CASSLGPGMATNEKLFF. In DNA, the CDR3 is TGTGCCAGCAGTCTTGGGCCGGGGATGGCAACTAATGAAAAACTGTTTTTT.